The rows below give T cell receptor beta chains drawn from one sample of a study of cytomegalovirus exposure and HLA in healthy donors. Profiled with immunoSEQ multiplex PCR; TCRdb holds only in-frame clones, not every one. Among roughly 100,000 clones listed, approximately 73% were seen once. Sequenced material: PBMCs. The source of these receptors is a man aged 40-49 years in good health and CMV-seronegative. Both conserved end residues are part of each CDR3. D genes are given only for firm matches. The size of a clone is reported for some rows only, either as once, few or many, or as a class for expanded clones.

j_call,d_call,v_call,clone_size,cdr3_nt,cdr3_aa
TRBJ2-1,-,TRBV6-5,-,TGTGCCAGCAGTTACTCGTCGGTGGCAGGGGTGGGTGAGCAGTTCTTC,CASSYSSVAGVGEQFF
TRBJ2-1,TRBD1,TRBV18,-,TGTGCCAGCTCACGGGACAGGGGGCAGGAGTTCTTC,CASSRDRGQEFF
TRBJ2-3,TRBD2,TRBV18,-,TGTGCCAGCTCACCTACCGGGACTATCACAGATACGCAGTATTTT,CASSPTGTITDTQYF
TRBJ1-3,-,TRBV4-1,-,TGCGCCAGCAGCCAATGGGGGCCAGGAAACACCATATATTTT,CASSQWGPGNTIYF
TRBJ2-7,TRBD2,TRBV5-4,-,TGTGCCAGCAGCCCCGGAACGGGACTACCCCACGAGCAGTACTTC,CASSPGTGLPHEQYF
TRBJ2-7,TRBD1,TRBV5-6,-,TGTGCCAGCAGCTGGGACAGGGCCTACGAGCAGTACTTC,CASSWDRAYEQYF
TRBJ2-3,TRBD2,TRBV4-1,few,TGCGCCAGCAAGACTGGACTAGCGGGGGCAACAGATACGCAGTATTTT,CASKTGLAGATDTQYF
TRBJ1-2,TRBD1,TRBV6-5,-,TGTGCCAGCAGTCCGACAGGGGTGGGTAGCGGCTACACCTTC,CASSPTGVGSGYTF
TRBJ1-1,-,TRBV6-5,-,TGTGCCAGCAGTTACTCCTCGACAGGGAACACTGAAGCTTTCTTT,CASSYSSTGNTEAFF
TRBJ2-7,-,TRBV4-2,once,TGTGCCAGCAGCCAAGAAGTCGGGGGAACCTACGAGCAGTACTTC,CASSQEVGGTYEQYF
TRBJ2-2,-,TRBV7-9,few,TGTGGGACTCACACCGGGGAGCTGTTTTTT,CGTHTGELFF
TRBJ2-7,-,TRBV5-1,-,TGCGCCAGCAGCAAGATGGGGCTGGAGCAGTACTTC,CASSKMGLEQYF
TRBJ2-3,TRBD1,TRBV5-1,-,TGCGCCAGCAGCTGGGGGGACAGGCAGACTTCTAGCACAGATACGCAGTATTTT,CASSWGDRQTSSTDTQYF
TRBJ1-4,TRBD1,TRBV15,-,TGTGCCACCAGCAGAGTCGGGACAGCTAATGAAAAACTGTTTTTT,CATSRVGTANEKLFF
TRBJ2-7,TRBD1,TRBV5-1,-,TGCGCCAGCAGCTGGGATTCACAGGGGTACGAGCAGTACTTC,CASSWDSQGYEQYF
TRBJ2-1,TRBD2,TRBV4-2,-,TGTGCCAGCAGCCAAGATCCTGGCCAGCGGGGGGATGTTGAGCAGTTCTTC,CASSQDPGQRGDVEQFF
TRBJ2-3,-,TRBV11-3,few,TGTGCCAGCAGCTTAGGGTCGGAGCCTAGCACAGATACGCAGTATTTT,CASSLGSEPSTDTQYF
TRBJ2-1,-,TRBV5-1,few,TGCGCCAGCACCTTGTCGGGTCACGATGAGCAGTTCTTC,CASTLSGHDEQFF
TRBJ2-3,-,TRBV30,-,TGTGCCTGGAGTGGGGGGGCAGATACGCAGTATTTT,CAWSGGADTQYF
TRBJ2-1,TRBD1,TRBV5-4,-,TGTGCCAGCAGCTTGCGACAGGGGGACAATGAGCAGTTCTTC,CASSLRQGDNEQFF
TRBJ2-7,-,TRBV29-1,-,TGCAGCGCCGTTGCAGGGAAAGGGGGCTACGAGCAGTACTTC,CSAVAGKGGYEQYF
TRBJ2-2,TRBD1,TRBV29-1,-,TGCAGCGTTGAAGGGCAGGGGGCAGTCGGGGAGCTGTTTTTT,CSVEGQGAVGELFF
TRBJ2-2,-,TRBV7-2,-,TGTGCCAGCAGCCTAGCTTGGGGGGATTGGCGGGAGCTGTTTTTT,CASSLAWGDWRELFF
TRBJ1-1,-,TRBV2,few,TGTGCCAGCAGTGAAGGGGAGGGGACTGAAGCTTTCTTT,CASSEGEGTEAFF
TRBJ2-2,TRBD2,TRBV10-2,-,TGCGCCAGCAGTGTCGCGCGGGGGGCCACCGGGGAGCTGTTTTTT,CASSVARGATGELFF
TRBJ1-5,TRBD1,TRBV30,once,TGTGCCTGGACTTGGACAGGCCACAATCAGCCCCAGCATTTT,CAWTWTGHNQPQHF
TRBJ1-1,-,TRBV4-2,-,TGTGCCAGCAGCCAACCCCTTAGGGGCACTCAGCGAAGAGACACTGAAGCTTTCTTT,CASSQPLRGTQRRDTEAFF
TRBJ1-3,-,TRBV5-6,few,TGTGCCAGCAGTCCTGTGTTTTCAGGCTCTGGAAACACCATATATTTT,CASSPVFSGSGNTIYF
TRBJ2-1,TRBD2,TRBV9,few,TGTGCCAGCAGCGTAGGCCCCTGGGAGGGGACCCCCTACAATGAGCAGTTCTTC,CASSVGPWEGTPYNEQFF
TRBJ1-4,-,TRBV7-9,-,TGTGCCAGCAGCAGGGGACTTAATGAAAAACTGTTTTTT,CASSRGLNEKLFF
TRBJ1-2,-,TRBV14,-,TGTGCCAGCAGCCAAGCTCAGGGCCCGGGGGGGGCTCGGGGCTACACCTTC,CASSQAQGPGGARGYTF
TRBJ2-2,TRBD1,TRBV6-1,once,TGTGCCAGCAGAGGGACAGCGAACACCGGGGAGCTGTTTTTT,CASRGTANTGELFF
TRBJ2-4,-,TRBV28,few,TGTGCCAGCAGTTTTGTGACAGGAAACATTCAGTACTTC,CASSFVTGNIQYF
TRBJ1-5,TRBD1,TRBV4-1,-,TGCGCCAGCAGCCAACCGGACAGGGGGCAGCCTCAGCCCCAGCATTTT,CASSQPDRGQPQPQHF
TRBJ2-5,-,TRBV5-1,-,TGCGCCAGCAGCTTGCCCCATTCCGGGGAGACCCAGTACTTC,CASSLPHSGETQYF
TRBJ2-1,TRBD1,TRBV7-9,-,TGTGCCAGCAGACTCGACAGGGGGTTATACAATGAGCAGTTCTTC,CASRLDRGLYNEQFF
TRBJ2-3,-,TRBV11-3,-,TGTGCCAGCAGCTCCCGGGGGTTCACAGATACGCAGTATTTT,CASSSRGFTDTQYF
TRBJ1-1,-,TRBV25-1,-,TGTGCCAGCGGGGGGGGCTGGAACACTGAAGCTTTCTTT,CASGGGWNTEAFF
TRBJ1-5,-,TRBV2,many,TGTGCCAGCAGTGAACGGATCCAAGGAGGGCCCCAGCATTTT,CASSERIQGGPQHF
TRBJ1-2,-,TRBV5-1,-,TGCGCCAGCAGCGGTGGACCGGGAACGTGGACTAACTATGGCTACACCTTC,CASSGGPGTWTNYGYTF
TRBJ1-1,TRBD1,TRBV6-1,-,TGTGCCAGCAGTGGTACAGGGGTGTCTGAAGCTTTCTTT,CASSGTGVSEAFF
TRBJ2-5,-,TRBV25-1,-,TGTGCCAGCAGTGAAGTCGGGATCCAAGAGACCCAGTACTTC,CASSEVGIQETQYF
TRBJ1-1,-,TRBV19,once,TGTGCCAGTAGTATTGGGGACTTGGGGACTGAAGCTTTCTTT,CASSIGDLGTEAFF
TRBJ2-5,TRBD2,TRBV7-9,-,TGTGCCAGCAGCCTCCGCACCTCTAGCGGGGAAGAGACCCAGTACTTC,CASSLRTSSGEETQYF
TRBJ2-5,-,TRBV6-6,-,TGTGCCAGCACCCCCGGGGCAGTGGGGGGAGAGACCCAGTACTTC,CASTPGAVGGETQYF